The 21 T cell receptor beta chains below were found in one sample sequenced in a study of shared clonotypes between healthy human individuals. Profiled with immunoSEQ multiplex PCR; TCRdb holds only in-frame clones, not every one. The sample lists 2 million to 2.5 million clones, 90% to 97% seen once, with approximately 0.13% in the top ten. The sample comprised naive CD4+ T cells sorted from blood. Described subset: CD45RA+ positively selected. The receptors come from a man aged 18 to 29 in good health.

This clone was seen just once. V is TRBV6-1 and J is TRBJ2-7; 9 nucleotides agree with TRBD1. V was clipped by 10 bases and J by 2 bases; unmatched bases: 12. Germline-derived CDR1 and CDR2 are MNHNS and SASEGT. This CDR3 has 15 residues. CDR3 sequence (DNA): TGTGCCACCACCCCGGGGGACAGGGCCCCCTACGAGCAGTACTTC. Translating gives CATTPGDRAPYEQYF.

This chain uses TRBV30 with TRBJ1-1, with D perhaps matching TRBD1 (6 bases). The CDR3 extends over 15 amino acids. With 0 bases removed from V and 1 base from J, the gap between germline ends came to 12 bases. Per the germline V gene, CDR1 is GTSNPN and CDR2 is SVGIG (reference sequence). The CDR3 is CAWSVRGTPNTEAFF. The DNA of the CDR3 is TGTGCCTGGAGTGTACGGGGGACACCGAACACTGAAGCTTTCTTT.

The chain links TRBV27 to TRBJ2-3; TRBD2 might be the D (7 bases). Germline V gives CDR1 MNHEY, CDR2 SMNVEV (reference sequence). Trimming took off 0 bases at V and 3 bases at J, with 13 bases between the two ends. The CDR3 has 16 amino acids. Written as DNA, the CDR3 is TGTGCCAGCAGTTTATCCGGCGGGGGCGGAACAGATACGCAGTATTTT. Amino acids: CASSLSGGGGTDTQYF.

Remarks on this clone: The same CDR3 can be traced to other DNA sequences in this sample. This chain joins TRBV28 and TRBJ1-1; a possible D gene is TRBD1 (6 bases). Germline V gene sequence: CDR1 MDHEN, CDR2 SYDVKM. V lost 6 bases and J lost 0, with 11 bases in between. The CDR3 length is 14 residues. The DNA for the CDR3 is TGTGCCAGCAGACCAGGACAGATGAACACTGAAGCTTTCTTT. This codes for CASRPGQMNTEAFF.

This clone is a singleton in its sample. This chain uses TRBV1 with TRBJ2-3; TRBD2 reflects the table's D call only, with no check against the DNA. TRBV1 is recorded as a pseudogene. There are 16 residues in the CDR3. The DNA for the CDR3 is TGCACCAGCAGCCTCGAGGAGCGGGGGGGCACAGATACGCAGTATTTT. This gives the protein CTSSLEERGGTDTQYF.

The rearrangement joins TRBV28 to TRBJ1-4, with D perhaps TRBD1 (5 bases). The germline gives CDR1 MDHEN, CDR2 SYDVKM. The CDR3 runs 15 residues. Between the trimmed V and J ends, which lost 5 bases and 4 bases, there was a span of 14 bases. The CDR3 nucleotides read TGTGCCAGCAGTGATACACAGGCGAATAATGAAAAACTGTTTTTT. Protein sequence: CASSDTQANNEKLFF.

The CDR3 nucleotides read TGTGCCTCTAGGACAGGGCTCGGGGCCAACGTCCTGACTTTC. It translates to CASRTGLGANVLTF. V gene TRBV6-1 combines with J gene TRBJ2-6, with TRBD1 matching 8 bases. Germline CDR1 is MNHNS and CDR2 is SASEGT. The ends lost 11 bases at V and 4 bases at J; junction bases unmatched: 7. This CDR3 spans 14 amino acids.

Regarding this clone: This specimen includes other DNA sequences encoding the same CDR3. CDR3 DNA sequence: TGTGCCAGCAGTTACTCGAGTCTAGACTCCTACGAGCAGTACTTC. Translating it yields CASSYSSLDSYEQYF. J is TRBJ2-7 and V is TRBV6-6; D ambiguous. The CDR3 is 15 amino acids. Germline CDR1 and CDR2: MNHNY and SVGAGI (reference sequence). Trimming removed 0 bases at V and 0 bases at J, with 9 bases between.

This chain connects TRBV5-5 to TRBJ2-6; D remains ambiguous. CDR1 is SGHKS and CDR2 is YYEKEE in the germline V gene (reference sequence). CDR3 length equals 16 residues. The V and J ends lost 2 bases and 0 bases respectively, with 9 bases between them. Here the CDR3 reads CASSFLSSSGANVLTF. In DNA form, the CDR3 reads TGTGCCAGCAGCTTCCTGTCCAGCTCTGGGGCCAACGTCCTGACTTTC.

The V gene is TRBV5-6, the J gene TRBJ1-1; a weak D match, TRBD1 (6 bases). V lost 1 base, J lost 4 bases, and 8 bases lay in between. Germline assignment: CDR1 SGHDT and CDR2 YYEEEE. This CDR3 has 13 residues. The CDR3 DNA reads as TGTGCCAGCAGCTTGACAGGGACCACTGAAGCTTTCTTT. This translates into CASSLTGTTEAFF.

The chain recombines TRBV11-2 with TRBJ2-3; possibly TRBD1 or TRBD2 for D (7 bases each). The CDR3 is made up of 16 amino acids. Germline V lookup: CDR1 SGHAT, CDR2 FQNNGV. Trimming removed 5 bases from V and 0 bases from J, with 15 bases in between. The CDR3 region is CASSLRQGGSTDTQYF. Written as DNA, the CDR3 is TGTGCCAGCAGCCTAAGGCAGGGGGGGAGCACAGATACGCAGTATTTT.

The rearrangement joins TRBV2 to TRBJ2-5, with D unresolved. The germline V and J ends were trimmed by 5 bases and 3 bases, with 4 bases remaining between them. Looked up from germline, CDR1 is SNHLY and CDR2 is FYNNEI. The CDR3 is made up of 11 amino acids. The CDR3 is CASSSKETQYF. CDR3 nucleotides: TGTGCCAGCAGTTCCAAAGAGACCCAGTACTTC.

The chain links TRBV6-1 to TRBJ2-7, with D unclear. V was shortened by 4 bases and J by 0 bases, with 13 bases between the two germline ends. Germline assignment: CDR1 MNHNS and CDR2 SASEGT. The CDR3 is 15 amino acids. In DNA form, the CDR3 reads TGTGCCAGCAGTGCATTTTTTGCCACCTCCTACGAGCAGTACTTC. It codes for CASSAFFATSYEQYF.

This chain links TRBV11-2 with TRBJ2-5; 9 positions agree with TRBD1. This CDR3 contains 18 residues. Trimming cost V 1 base and J 5 bases; bases outside gene matches: 14. Germline loops: CDR1 SGHAT, CDR2 FQNNGV. In DNA, the CDR3 is TGTGCCAGCAGCTTAGTGTATGGGGGACAGGGAGGAAGGGAGACCCAGTACTTC. Protein sequence: CASSLVYGGQGGRETQYF.

This clone showed up just a few times. The sample has other DNA sequences that encode this CDR3 too. This CDR3 is CASSSGQQETQYF. DNA of the CDR3: TGTGCCAGCAGCTCGGGACAGCAAGAGACCCAGTACTTC. The rearrangement joins TRBV7-8 to TRBJ2-5; 7 positions agree with TRBD1. Trimming removed 4 bases from V and 2 bases from J; junction bases left unmatched: 1. The CDR3 extends over 13 amino acids. CDR1 SGHVS and CDR2 FQNEAQ come from the germline V gene.

The V gene is TRBV11-2, the J gene TRBJ2-7, with D possibly being TRBD2 (8 bases). Trimming took off 5 bases at V and 5 bases at J, with 19 bases between the two ends. The germline V gene has CDR1 SGHAT and CDR2 FQNNGV. The CDR3 has 15 residues. This chain's CDR3 is CASSPYSGTVHEQYF. In DNA form, the CDR3 reads TGTGCCAGCAGCCCTTATAGCGGGACAGTCCACGAGCAGTACTTC.

The chain links TRBV10-1 to TRBJ2-1; TRBD1 or TRBD2 may be the D gene (6 bases each). The CDR3 has 16 residues. Germline CDR1 and CDR2: WNHNN and SYGVQD (reference sequence). Trimming pared 4 bases from V and 9 bases from J, leaving 22 bases between. The CDR3 coding sequence is TGCGCCAGCAGTGGGAGAGGGGGGCTCCGCTACGGTGAGCAGTTCTTC. It specifies CASSGRGGLRYGEQFF.

The chain is built from TRBV7-9 and TRBJ2-1; TRBD2 matches at 8 bases. Germline V gives CDR1 SEHNR, CDR2 FQNEAQ (reference sequence). V lost 3 bases and J lost 7; bases outside the gene matches: 8. The CDR3 is made up of 15 amino acids. CDR3 in DNA: TGTGCCAGCAGCTTCCAACGGACTAGCTTGAATGAGCAGTTCTTC. Translation gives CASSFQRTSLNEQFF.

CDR3 nucleotide sequence: TGCGCCAGCAGCCAAGAATCCCTAGCGGTAGATACGCAGTATTTT. It codes for CASSQESLAVDTQYF. The V and J genes are TRBV4-1 and TRBJ2-3; 7 bases are a match to TRBD2. Germline CDR1 and CDR2: MGHRA and YSYEKL. The J segment lost 5 bases and the V segment lost 0 bases, leaving 5 bases of the junction unmatched. This CDR3 has 15 residues.

This chain links TRBV2 with TRBJ2-1; the D call may be TRBD1 or TRBD2 (5 bases each). Germline CDR1 SNHLY, CDR2 FYNNEI. V shed 7 bases and J shed 11 bases, with 24 bases lying between them. The CDR3 has 15 amino acids. The CDR3 region has the DNA TGTGCCAGCACCGAAAGAGGAGACAGAGGACTTAAGCAGTTCTTC. It is translated as CASTERGDRGLKQFF. Filled out from reference TRBV2 and TRBJ2-1, the complete variable domain reads EPEVTQTPSHQVTQMGQEVILRCVPISNHLYFYWYRQILGQKVEFLVSFYNNEISEKSEIFDDQFSVERPDGSNFTLKIRSTKLEDSAMYFCASTERGDRGLKQFFGPGTRLTVL.

The chain couples TRBV6-1 to TRBJ2-7; 9 nucleotides line up with TRBD1. The V gene end was trimmed by 2 bases and the J gene end by 6 bases; junction bases not matched to a gene: 11. Per germline, CDR1 MNHNS and CDR2 SASEGT. The CDR3 loop spans 16 amino acids. The CDR3 spells CASSEFGQGYSGEQYF. The CDR3 nucleotides read TGTGCCAGCAGTGAATTCGGACAGGGGTATTCTGGCGAGCAGTACTTC.